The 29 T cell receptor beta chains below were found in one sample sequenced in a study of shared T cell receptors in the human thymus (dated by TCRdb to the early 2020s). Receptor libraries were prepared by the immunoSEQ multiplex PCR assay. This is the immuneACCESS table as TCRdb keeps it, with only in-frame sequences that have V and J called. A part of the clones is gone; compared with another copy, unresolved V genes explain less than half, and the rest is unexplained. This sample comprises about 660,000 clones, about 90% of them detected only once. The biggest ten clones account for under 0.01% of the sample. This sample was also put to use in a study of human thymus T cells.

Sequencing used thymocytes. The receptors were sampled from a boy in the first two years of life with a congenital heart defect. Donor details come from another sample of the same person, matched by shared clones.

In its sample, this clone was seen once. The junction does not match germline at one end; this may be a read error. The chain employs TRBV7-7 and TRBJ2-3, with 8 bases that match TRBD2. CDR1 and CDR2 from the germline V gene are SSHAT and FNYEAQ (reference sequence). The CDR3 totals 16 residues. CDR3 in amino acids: CASSLVVRGGSDTQYF. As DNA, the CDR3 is TGTGCTAGCAGCTTAGTGGTACGGGGGGGTTCAGATACGCAGTATTTT.

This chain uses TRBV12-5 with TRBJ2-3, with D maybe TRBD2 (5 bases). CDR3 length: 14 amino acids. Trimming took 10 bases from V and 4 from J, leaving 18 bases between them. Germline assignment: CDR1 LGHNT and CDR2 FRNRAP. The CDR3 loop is CANPGQLEADTQYF. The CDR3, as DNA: TGTGCTAACCCGGGCCAGTTGGAGGCAGATACGCAGTATTTT. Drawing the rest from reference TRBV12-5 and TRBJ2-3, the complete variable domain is DARVTQTPRHKVTEMGQEVTMRCQPILGHNTVFWYRQTMMQGLELLAYFRNRAPLDDSGMPKDRFSAEMPDATLATLKIQPSEPRDSAVYFCANPGQLEADTQYFGPGTRLTVL.

CDR3: CASSLEGTGPQHF. The DNA for the CDR3 is TGTGCCAGCAGCTTAGAAGGGACAGGCCCCCAGCATTTT. V gene TRBV11-2 combines with J gene TRBJ1-5, with TRBD1 matching over 8 bases. From germline, CDR1 is SGHAT and CDR2 FQNNGV. CDR3 size: 13 residues. The trim removed 0 bases at V and 10 bases at J, leaving 2 bases unmatched.

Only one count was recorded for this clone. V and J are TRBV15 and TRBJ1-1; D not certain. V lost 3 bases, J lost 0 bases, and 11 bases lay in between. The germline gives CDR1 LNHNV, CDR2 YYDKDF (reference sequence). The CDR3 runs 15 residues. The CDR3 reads CATSREDVLNTEAFF. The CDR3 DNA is TGTGCCACCAGCAGGGAGGACGTGCTGAACACTGAAGCTTTCTTT.

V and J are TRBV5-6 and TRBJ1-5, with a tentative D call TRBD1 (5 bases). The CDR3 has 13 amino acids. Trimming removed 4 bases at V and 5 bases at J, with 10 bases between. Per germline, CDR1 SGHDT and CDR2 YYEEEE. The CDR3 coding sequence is TGTGCCAGCAGCGCAGGGCCCCATCAGCCCCAGCATTTT. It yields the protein CASSAGPHQPQHF.

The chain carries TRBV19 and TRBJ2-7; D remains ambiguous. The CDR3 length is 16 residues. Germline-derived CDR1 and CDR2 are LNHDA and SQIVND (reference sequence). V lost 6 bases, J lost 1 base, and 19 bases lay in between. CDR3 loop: CASSLILGSPSYEQYF. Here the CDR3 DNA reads TGTGCCAGTAGCCTCATCCTGGGCTCCCCTTCCTACGAGCAGTACTTC.

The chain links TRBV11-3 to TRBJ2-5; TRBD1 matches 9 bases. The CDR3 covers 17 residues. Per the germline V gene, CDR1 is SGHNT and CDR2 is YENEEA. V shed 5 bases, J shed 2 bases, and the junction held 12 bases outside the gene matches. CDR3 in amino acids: CASSTGGTETAQETQYF. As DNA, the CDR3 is TGTGCCAGCAGCACAGGGGGCACCGAAACGGCTCAAGAGACCCAGTACTTC.

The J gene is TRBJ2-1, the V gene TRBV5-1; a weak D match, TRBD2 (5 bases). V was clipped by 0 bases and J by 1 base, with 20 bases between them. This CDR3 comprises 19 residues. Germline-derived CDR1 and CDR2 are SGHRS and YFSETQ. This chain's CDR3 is CASSLDSGPTRGSYNEQFF. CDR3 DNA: TGCGCCAGCAGCTTGGACAGTGGCCCCACTAGAGGATCCTACAATGAGCAGTTCTTC.

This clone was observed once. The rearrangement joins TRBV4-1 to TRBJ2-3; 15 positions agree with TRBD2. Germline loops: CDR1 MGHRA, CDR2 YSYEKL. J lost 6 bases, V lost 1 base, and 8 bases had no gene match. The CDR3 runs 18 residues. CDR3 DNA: TGCGCCAGCAGCCAAGGCACCGGGACTAGCGGGAGGAGCGATACGCAGTATTTT. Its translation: CASSQGTGTSGRSDTQYF.

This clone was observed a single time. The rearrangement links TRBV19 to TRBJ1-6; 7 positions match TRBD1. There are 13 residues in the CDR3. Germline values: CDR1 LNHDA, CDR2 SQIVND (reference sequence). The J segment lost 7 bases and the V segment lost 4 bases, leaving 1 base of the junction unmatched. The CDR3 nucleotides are TGTGCCAGTAGTACAGGGGGAAATTCACCCCTCCACTTT. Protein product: CASSTGGNSPLHF. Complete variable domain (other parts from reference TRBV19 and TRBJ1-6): DGGITQSPKYLFRKEGQNVTLSCEQNLNHDAMYWYRQDPGQGLRLIYYSQIVNDFQKGDIAEGYSVSREKKESFPLTVTSAQKNPTAFYLCASSTGGNSPLHFGNGTRLTVT.

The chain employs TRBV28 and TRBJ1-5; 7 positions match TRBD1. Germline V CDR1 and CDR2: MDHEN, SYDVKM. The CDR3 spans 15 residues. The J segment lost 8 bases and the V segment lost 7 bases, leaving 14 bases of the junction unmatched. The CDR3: CASNTGRGQGEPQHF. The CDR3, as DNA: TGTGCCAGCAACACAGGACGGGGGCAGGGGGAGCCCCAGCATTTT. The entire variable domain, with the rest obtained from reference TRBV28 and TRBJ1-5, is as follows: DVKVTQSSRYLVKRTGEKVFLECVQDMDHENMFWYRQDPGLGLRLIYFSYDVKMKEKGDIPEGYSVSREKKERFSLILESASTNQTSMYLCASNTGRGQGEPQHFGDGTRLSIL.

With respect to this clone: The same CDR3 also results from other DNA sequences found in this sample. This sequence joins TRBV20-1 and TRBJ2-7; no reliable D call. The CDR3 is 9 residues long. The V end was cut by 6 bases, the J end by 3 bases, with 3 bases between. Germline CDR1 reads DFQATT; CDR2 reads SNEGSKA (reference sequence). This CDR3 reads CSASYEQYF. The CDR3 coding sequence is TGCAGTGCCAGCTACGAGCAGTACTTC.

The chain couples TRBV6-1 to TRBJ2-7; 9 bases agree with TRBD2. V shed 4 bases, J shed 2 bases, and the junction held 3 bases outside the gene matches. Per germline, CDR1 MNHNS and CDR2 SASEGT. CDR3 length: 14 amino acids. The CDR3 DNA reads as TGTGCCAGCAGTGTGGGACTAGCCGCCTACGAGCAGTACTTC. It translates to CASSVGLAAYEQYF.

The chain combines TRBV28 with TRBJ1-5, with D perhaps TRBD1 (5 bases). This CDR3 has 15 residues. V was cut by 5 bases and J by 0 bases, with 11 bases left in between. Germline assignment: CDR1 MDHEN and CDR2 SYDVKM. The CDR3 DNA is TGTGCCAGCAGTCTCCAGGGTGATAGCAATCAGCCCCAGCATTTT. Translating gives CASSLQGDSNQPQHF.

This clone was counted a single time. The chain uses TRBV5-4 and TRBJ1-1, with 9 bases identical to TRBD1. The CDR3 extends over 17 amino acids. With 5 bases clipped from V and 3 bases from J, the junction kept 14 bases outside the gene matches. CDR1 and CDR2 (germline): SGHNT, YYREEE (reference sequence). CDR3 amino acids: CASSKLSRDREDTEAFF. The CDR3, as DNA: TGTGCCAGCAGTAAACTCAGCCGGGACAGGGAGGACACTGAAGCTTTCTTT.

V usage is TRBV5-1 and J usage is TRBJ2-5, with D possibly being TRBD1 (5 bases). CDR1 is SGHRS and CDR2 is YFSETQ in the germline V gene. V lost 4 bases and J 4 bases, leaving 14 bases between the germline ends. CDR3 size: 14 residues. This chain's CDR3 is CASSVQRGRETQYF. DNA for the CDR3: TGCGCCAGCAGCGTACAAAGGGGTCGAGAGACCCAGTACTTC.

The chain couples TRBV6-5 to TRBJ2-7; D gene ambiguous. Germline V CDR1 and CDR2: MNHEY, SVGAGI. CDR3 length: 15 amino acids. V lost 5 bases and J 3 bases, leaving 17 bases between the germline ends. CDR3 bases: TGTGCCAGCAGTCCCTCGGGTGGTAGTCTCTACGAGCAGTACTTC. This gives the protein CASSPSGGSLYEQYF.

CDR3 coding DNA: TGCGCCAGCGCCTCACAGGGCAACTATGGCTACACCTTC. This translates into CASASQGNYGYTF. V is TRBV10-2 and J is TRBJ1-2, with TRBD1 as a possible D gene (6 bases). The CDR3 loop spans 13 amino acids. The ends were cut back, 8 bases at V and 2 bases at J, with 12 bases in the middle. The germline gives CDR1 WSHSY, CDR2 SAAADI.

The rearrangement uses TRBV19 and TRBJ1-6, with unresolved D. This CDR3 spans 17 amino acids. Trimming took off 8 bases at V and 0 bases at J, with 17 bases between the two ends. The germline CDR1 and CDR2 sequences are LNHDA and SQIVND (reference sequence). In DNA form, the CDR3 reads TGTGCCAGTGGCACCCTAACCGGGAGCTCCTATAATTCACCCCTCCACTTT. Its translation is CASGTLTGSSYNSPLHF.

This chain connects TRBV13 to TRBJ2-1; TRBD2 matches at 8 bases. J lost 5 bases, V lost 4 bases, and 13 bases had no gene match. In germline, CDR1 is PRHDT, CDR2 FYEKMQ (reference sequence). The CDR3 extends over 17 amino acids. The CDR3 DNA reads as TGTGCCAGCAGCTGGGGGTTAGCGGGGAGTTGGCACAATGAGCAGTTCTTC. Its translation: CASSWGLAGSWHNEQFF.

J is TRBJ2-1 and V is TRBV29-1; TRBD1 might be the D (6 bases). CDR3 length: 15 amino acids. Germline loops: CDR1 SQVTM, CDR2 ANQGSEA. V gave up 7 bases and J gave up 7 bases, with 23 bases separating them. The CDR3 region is CSAMLGKTGSNEQFF. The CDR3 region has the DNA TGCAGCGCGATGTTGGGAAAAACAGGGTCTAATGAGCAGTTCTTC.

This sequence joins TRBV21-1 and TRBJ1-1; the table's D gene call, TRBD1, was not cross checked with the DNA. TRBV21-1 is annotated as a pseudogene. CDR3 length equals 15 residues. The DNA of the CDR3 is TGTGCCAGCAGTCGGGACAGGGGAACGAACACTGAAGCTTTCTTT. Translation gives CASSRDRGTNTEAFF.

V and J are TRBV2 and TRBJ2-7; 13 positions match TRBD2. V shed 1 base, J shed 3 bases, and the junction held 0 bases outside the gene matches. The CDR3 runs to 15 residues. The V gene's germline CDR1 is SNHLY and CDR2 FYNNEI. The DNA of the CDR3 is TGTGCCAGCAGTGAAGGGACTAGCGGGGGCTACGAGCAGTACTTC. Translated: CASSEGTSGGYEQYF.

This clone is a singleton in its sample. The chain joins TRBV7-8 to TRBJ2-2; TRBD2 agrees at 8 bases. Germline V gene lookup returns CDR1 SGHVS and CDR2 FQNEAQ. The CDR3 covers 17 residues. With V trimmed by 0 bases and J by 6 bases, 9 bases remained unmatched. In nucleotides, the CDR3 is TGTGCCAGCAGCTTAGCCCTGGGTAGCGGGATAGCCGGGGAGCTGTTTTTT. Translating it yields CASSLALGSGIAGELFF.

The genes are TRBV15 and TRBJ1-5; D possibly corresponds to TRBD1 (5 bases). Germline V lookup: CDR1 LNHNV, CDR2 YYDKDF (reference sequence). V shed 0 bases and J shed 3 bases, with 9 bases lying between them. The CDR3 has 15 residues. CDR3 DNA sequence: TGTGCCACCAGCAGAGATTGGGGCCCCAATCAGCCCCAGCATTTT. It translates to CATSRDWGPNQPQHF.

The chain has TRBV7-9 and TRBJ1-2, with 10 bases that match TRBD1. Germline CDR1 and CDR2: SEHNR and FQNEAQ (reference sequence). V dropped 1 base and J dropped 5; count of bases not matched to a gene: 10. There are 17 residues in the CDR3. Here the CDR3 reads CASSLVAGTGETYGYTF. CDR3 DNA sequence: TGTGCCAGCAGCTTAGTGGCCGGGACAGGGGAGACGTATGGCTACACCTTC. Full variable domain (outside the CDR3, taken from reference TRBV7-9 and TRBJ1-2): DTGVSQNPRHKITKRGQNVTFRCDPISEHNRLYWYRQTLGQGPEFLTYFQNEAQLEKSRLLSDRFSAERPKGSFSTLEIQRTEQGDSAMYLCASSLVAGTGETYGYTFGSGTRLTVV.

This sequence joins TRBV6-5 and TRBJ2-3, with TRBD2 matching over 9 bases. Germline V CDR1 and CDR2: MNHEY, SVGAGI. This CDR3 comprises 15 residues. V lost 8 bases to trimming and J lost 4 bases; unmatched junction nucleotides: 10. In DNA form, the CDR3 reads TGTGCCAGCGGTCGGGCGGGGGGGCGTTCAGATACGCAGTATTTT. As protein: CASGRAGGRSDTQYF.

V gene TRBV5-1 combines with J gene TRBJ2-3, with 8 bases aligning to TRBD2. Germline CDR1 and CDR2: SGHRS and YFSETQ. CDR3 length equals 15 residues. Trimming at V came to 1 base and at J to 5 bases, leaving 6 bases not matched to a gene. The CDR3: CASSLFLGGEDTQYF. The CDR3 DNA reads TGCGCCAGCAGCTTGTTCCTCGGGGGGGAAGATACGCAGTATTTT.

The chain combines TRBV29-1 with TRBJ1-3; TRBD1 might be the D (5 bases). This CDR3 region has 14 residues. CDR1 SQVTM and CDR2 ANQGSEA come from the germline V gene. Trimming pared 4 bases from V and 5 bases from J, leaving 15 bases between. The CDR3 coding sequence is TGCAGCGTTGGTGAAGGGGATCGTCGAAACACCATATATTTT. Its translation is CSVGEGDRRNTIYF.